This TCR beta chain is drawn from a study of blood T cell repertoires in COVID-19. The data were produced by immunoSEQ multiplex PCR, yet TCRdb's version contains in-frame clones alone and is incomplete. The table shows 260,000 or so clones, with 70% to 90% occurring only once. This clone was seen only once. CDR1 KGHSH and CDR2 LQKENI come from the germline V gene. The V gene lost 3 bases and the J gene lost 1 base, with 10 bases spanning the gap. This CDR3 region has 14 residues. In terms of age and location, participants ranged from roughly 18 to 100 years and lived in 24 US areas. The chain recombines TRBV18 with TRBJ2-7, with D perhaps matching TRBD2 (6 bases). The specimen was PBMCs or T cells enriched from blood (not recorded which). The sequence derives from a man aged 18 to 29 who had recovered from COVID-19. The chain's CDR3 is CASSPRRDSYEQYF. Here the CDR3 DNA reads TGTGCCAGCTCACCCCGGCGGGATTCCTACGAGCAGTACTTC.